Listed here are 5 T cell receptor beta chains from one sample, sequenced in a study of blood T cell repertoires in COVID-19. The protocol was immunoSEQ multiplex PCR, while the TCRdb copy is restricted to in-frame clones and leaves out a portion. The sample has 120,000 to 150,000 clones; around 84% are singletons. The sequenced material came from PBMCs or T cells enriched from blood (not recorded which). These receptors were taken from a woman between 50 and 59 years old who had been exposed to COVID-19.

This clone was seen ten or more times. The CDR3 spells CASSYASGQSISYEQYF. CDR3 sequence (DNA): TGTGCCAGCAGTTACGCGAGTGGGCAGTCGATCTCCTACGAGCAGTACTTC. This rearrangement joins TRBV6-2 or TRBV6-3 to TRBJ2-7, with D hard to call. Trimming removed 2 bases at V and 0 bases at J, with 17 bases between. CDR3 length: 17 amino acids. CDR1 MNHEY and CDR2 SVGEGT come from the germline V gene.

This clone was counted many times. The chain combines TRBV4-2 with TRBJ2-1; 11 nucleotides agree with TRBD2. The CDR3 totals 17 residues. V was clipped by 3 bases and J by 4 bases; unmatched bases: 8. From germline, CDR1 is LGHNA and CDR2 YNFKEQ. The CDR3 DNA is TGTGCCAGCAGCCAGGGAAATAGCGGGGGGGCTTACAATGAGCAGTTCTTC. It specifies CASSQGNSGGAYNEQFF.

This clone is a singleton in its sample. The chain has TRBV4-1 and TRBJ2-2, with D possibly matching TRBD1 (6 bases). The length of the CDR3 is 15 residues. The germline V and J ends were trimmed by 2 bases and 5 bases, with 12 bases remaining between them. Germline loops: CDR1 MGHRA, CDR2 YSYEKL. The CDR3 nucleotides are TGCGCCAGCAGCCAACGGCAGGGGAAGACCGGGGAGCTGTTTTTT. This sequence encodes CASSQRQGKTGELFF.

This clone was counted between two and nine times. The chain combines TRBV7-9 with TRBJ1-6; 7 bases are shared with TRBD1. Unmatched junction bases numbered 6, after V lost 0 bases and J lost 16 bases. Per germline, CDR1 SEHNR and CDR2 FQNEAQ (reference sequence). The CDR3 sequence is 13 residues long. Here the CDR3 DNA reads TGTGCCAGCAGCTTAGCGCGGGACAGTGTGCTCCACTTT. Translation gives CASSLARDSVLHF.

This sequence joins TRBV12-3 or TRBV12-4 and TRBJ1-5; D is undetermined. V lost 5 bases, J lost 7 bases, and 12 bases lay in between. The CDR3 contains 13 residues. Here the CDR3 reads CASSDGRRQPQHF. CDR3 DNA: TGTGCCAGCAGTGACGGAAGGCGGCAGCCCCAGCATTTT.